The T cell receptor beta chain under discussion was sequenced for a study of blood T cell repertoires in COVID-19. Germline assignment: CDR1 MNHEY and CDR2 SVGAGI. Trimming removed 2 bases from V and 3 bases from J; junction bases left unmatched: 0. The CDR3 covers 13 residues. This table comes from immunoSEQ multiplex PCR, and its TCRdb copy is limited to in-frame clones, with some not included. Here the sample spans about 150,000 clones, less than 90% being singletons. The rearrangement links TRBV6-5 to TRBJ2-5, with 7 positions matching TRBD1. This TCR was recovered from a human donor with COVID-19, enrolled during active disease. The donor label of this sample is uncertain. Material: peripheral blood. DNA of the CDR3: TGTGCCAGCAGTTACGACAGGGAAGAGACCCAGTACTTC. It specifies CASSYDREETQYF.